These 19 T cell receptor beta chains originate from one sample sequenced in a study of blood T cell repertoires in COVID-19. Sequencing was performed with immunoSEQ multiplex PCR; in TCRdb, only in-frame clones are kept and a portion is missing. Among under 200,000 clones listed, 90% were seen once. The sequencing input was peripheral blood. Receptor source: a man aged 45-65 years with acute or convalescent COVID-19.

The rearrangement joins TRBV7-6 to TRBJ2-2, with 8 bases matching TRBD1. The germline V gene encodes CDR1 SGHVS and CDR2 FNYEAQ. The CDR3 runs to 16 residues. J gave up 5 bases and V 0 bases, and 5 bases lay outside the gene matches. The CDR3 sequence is CASSLARTGMTGELFF. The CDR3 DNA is TGTGCCAGCAGCTTAGCTAGGACAGGGATGACCGGGGAGCTGTTTTTT.

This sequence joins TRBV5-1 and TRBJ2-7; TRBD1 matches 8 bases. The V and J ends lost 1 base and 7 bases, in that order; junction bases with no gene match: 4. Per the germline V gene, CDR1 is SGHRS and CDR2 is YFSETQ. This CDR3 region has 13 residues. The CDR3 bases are TGCGCCAGCAGCTTGTTGGACAGGGATGAGCAGTACTTC. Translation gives CASSLLDRDEQYF.

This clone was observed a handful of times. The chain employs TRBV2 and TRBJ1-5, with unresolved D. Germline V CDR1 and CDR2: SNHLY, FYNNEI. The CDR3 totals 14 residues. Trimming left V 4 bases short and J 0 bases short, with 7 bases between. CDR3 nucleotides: TGTGCCAGCAGTGTGCAGAATAGCAATCAGCCCCAGCATTTT. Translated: CASSVQNSNQPQHF.

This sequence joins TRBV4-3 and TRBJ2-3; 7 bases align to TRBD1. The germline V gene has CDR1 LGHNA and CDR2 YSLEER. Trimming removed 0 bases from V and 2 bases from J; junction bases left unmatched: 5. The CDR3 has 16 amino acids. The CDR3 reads CASSQEGQRLTDTQYF. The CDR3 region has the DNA TGCGCCAGCAGCCAAGAGGGACAGAGGCTCACAGATACGCAGTATTTT.

For the CDR3, the DNA is TGTGCCAGCAGCCAAGTAAAACTAACGGGAGCCCCACCCTTCTACGAGCAGTACTTC. Its translation is CASSQVKLTGAPPFYEQYF. The chain couples TRBV3-1 (or the pseudogene TRBV3-2) to TRBJ2-7, with TRBD2 as a possible D gene (6 bases). V was trimmed by 1 base and J by 3 bases, leaving 25 bases between them. The V gene's germline CDR1 is LGHDT and CDR2 YNNKEL (reference sequence). CDR3 length: 19 amino acids.

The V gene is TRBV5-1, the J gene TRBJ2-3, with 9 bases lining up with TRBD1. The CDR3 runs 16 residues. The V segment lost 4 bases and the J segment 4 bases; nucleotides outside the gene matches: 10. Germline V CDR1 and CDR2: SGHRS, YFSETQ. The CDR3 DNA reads TGCGCCAGCAGCCCGGGACAGGGCCGAGGATCAGATACGCAGTATTTT. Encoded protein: CASSPGQGRGSDTQYF.

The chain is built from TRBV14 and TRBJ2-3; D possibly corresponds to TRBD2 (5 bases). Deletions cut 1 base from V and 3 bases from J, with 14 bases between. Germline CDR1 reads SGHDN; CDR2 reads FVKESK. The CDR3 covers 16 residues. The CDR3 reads CASSQGARTGTDTQYF. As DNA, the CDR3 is TGTGCCAGCAGCCAAGGTGCGCGTACGGGAACAGATACGCAGTATTTT.

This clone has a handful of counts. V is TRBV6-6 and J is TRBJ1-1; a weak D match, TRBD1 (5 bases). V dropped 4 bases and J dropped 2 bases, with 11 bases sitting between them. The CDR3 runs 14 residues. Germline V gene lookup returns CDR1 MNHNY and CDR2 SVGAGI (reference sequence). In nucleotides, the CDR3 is TGTGCCAGCAGTTTGCCCCAGGGTAACACTGAAGCTTTCTTT. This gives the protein CASSLPQGNTEAFF.

This CDR3 reads CASSQGGVDTQYF. Written as DNA, the CDR3 is TGTGCCAGCAGCCAGGGTGGGGTGGATACGCAGTATTTT. The chain combines TRBV7-2 with TRBJ2-3, with D possibly matching TRBD1 (5 bases). The CDR3 loop spans 13 amino acids. The V end was cut by 5 bases, the J end by 6 bases, with 12 bases between. Germline V gene data show CDR1 as SGHTA and CDR2 as FQGNSA.

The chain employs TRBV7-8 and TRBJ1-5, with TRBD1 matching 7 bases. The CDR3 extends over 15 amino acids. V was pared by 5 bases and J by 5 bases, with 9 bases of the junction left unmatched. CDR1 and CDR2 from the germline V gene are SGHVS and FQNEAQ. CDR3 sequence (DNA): TGTGCCAGCAGCATGACAGGGTTTCCTCATCAGCCCCAGCATTTT. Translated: CASSMTGFPHQPQHF.

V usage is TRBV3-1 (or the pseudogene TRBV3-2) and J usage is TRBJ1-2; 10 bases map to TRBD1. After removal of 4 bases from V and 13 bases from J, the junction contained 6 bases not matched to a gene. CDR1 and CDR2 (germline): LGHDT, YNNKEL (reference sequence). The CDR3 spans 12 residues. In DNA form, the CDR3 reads TGTGCCAGCAGCCCCGGGGACAGGGGAGGCACCTTC. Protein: CASSPGDRGGTF.

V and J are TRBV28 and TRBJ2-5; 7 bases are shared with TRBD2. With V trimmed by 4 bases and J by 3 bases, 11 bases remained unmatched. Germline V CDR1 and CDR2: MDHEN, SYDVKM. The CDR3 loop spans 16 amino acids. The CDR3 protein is CASSSPLQRDEETQYF. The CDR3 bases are TGTGCCAGCAGTTCCCCGCTCCAGCGGGATGAAGAGACCCAGTACTTC.

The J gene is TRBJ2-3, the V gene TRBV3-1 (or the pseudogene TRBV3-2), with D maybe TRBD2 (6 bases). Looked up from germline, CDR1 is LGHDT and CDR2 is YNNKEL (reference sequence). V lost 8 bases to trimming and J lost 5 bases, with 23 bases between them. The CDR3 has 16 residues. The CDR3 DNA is TGTGCCAGCGAACTGGGGTGGAGGGCCGGGAAAGATACGCAGTATTTT. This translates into CASELGWRAGKDTQYF.

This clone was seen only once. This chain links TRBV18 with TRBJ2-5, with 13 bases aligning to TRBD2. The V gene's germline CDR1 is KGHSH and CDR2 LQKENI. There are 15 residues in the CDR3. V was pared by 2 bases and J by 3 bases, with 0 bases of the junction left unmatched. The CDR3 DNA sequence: TGTGCCAGCTCACCAGGACTAGCGGGGGAAGAGACCCAGTACTTC. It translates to CASSPGLAGEETQYF.

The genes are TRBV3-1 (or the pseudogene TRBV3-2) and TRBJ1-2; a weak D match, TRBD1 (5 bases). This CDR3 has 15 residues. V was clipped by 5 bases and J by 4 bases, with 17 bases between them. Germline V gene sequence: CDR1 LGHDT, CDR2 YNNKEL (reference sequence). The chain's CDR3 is CASSTRGYRGYGYTF. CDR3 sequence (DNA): TGTGCCAGCAGCACCCGGGGGTATCGTGGCTATGGCTACACCTTC.

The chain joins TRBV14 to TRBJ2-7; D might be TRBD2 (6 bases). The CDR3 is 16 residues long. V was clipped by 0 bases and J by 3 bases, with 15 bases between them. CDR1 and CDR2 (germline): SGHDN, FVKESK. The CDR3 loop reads CASSQDEREDGYEQYV. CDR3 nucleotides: TGTGCCAGCAGCCAAGATGAGAGGGAGGACGGCTACGAGCAGTACGTC.

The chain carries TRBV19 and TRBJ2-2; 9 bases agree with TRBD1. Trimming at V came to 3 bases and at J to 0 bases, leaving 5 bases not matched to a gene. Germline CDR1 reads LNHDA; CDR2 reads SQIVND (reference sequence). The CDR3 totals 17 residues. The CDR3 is CASSIGDRAANTGELFF. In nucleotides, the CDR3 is TGTGCCAGTAGTATTGGGGACAGGGCAGCGAACACCGGGGAGCTGTTTTTT.

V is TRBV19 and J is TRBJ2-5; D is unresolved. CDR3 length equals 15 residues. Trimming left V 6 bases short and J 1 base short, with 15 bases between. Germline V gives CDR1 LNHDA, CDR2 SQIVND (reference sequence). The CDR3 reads CASRISEVSQETQYF. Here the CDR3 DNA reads TGTGCCAGTAGGATTAGTGAGGTCAGCCAAGAGACCCAGTACTTC.

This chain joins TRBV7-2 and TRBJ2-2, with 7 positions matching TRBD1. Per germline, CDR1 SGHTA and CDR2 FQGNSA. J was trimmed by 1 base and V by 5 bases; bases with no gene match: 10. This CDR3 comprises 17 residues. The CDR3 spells CASSLSGRGRNTGELFF. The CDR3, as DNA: TGTGCCAGCAGCCTCTCCGGCAGGGGGAGGAACACCGGGGAGCTGTTTTTT.